This T cell receptor (beta chain) was obtained from a study of blood T cell repertoires in COVID-19. The V and J ends lost 2 bases and 2 bases, in that order; junction bases with no gene match: 3. This CDR3 comprises 16 residues. Germline V gene sequence: CDR1 MNHEY, CDR2 SVGAGI. Measured with immunoSEQ multiplex PCR; TCRdb has only the in-frame clones, and not every one. The sample has around 250,000 clones, 80% to 90% seen once; the top ten hold 3.1%. The J gene is TRBJ2-2, the V gene TRBV6-5; 9 bases fit TRBD1. This sequence was found in a woman between 40 and 50 years old who had been exposed to COVID-19. What was sequenced was PBMCs or T cells enriched from blood (not recorded which). The CDR3 coding sequence is TGTGCCAGCAGTTACAGGGACAGGGCTAACACCGGGGAGCTGTTTTTT. Translating it yields CASSYRDRANTGELFF.